This TCR beta chain was captured by sequencing in a study of T cell changes during pregnancy in multiple sclerosis. Here immunoSEQ multiplex PCR was the method, and the copy in TCRdb shows in-frame clones only, minus some. The data hold approximately 70,000 clones, with about 91% observed a single time. The germline V gene has CDR1 MNHEY and CDR2 SVGAGI. Between the trimmed V and J ends, which lost 6 bases and 7 bases, there was a span of 17 bases. This CDR3 region has 14 residues. The source of this sequence is a female donor in good health, enrolled as a control in a pregnancy study. The chain carries TRBV6-5 and TRBJ2-3, with D hard to call. Sequencing was performed on peripheral blood, taken in the second trimester of pregnancy. The CDR3 loop reads CASSQDSILNTQYF. CDR3 bases: TGTGCCAGCAGCCAAGACTCGATCCTGAATACGCAGTATTTT.